Listed here are 17 T cell receptor beta chains from one sample, sequenced in a study of shared T cell receptors in the human thymus. TCRdb keeps only in-frame clones here, not all; method: immunoSEQ multiplex PCR. The sample records 500,000 to 850,000 clones, more than 75% being singletons. These same data were also listed under a study on human thymus T cells.

The sequenced material came from thymocytes. All receptors come from a boy younger than two with a congenital heart defect.

The chain links TRBV6-5 to TRBJ1-2, with D possibly being TRBD1 (5 bases). Trimming left V 1 base short and J 3 bases short, with 15 bases between. CDR3 length equals 16 residues. CDR1 MNHEY and CDR2 SVGAGI come from the germline V gene. The CDR3 nucleotides are TGTGCCAGCAGTTACTTCCGACAGAAGGTATACTATGGCTACACCTTC. Amino acids: CASSYFRQKVYYGYTF.

V usage is TRBV14 and J usage is TRBJ1-2, with D unclear. Germline values: CDR1 SGHDN, CDR2 FVKESK. Trimming removed 1 base from V and 5 bases from J, with 8 bases in between. The CDR3 covers 13 residues. The CDR3 DNA sequence: TGTGCCAGCAGCCAAGTTCGTATTTATGGCTACACCTTC. Amino acid sequence: CASSQVRIYGYTF.

This clone was seen once. The V gene is TRBV5-1, the J gene TRBJ2-6; 7 bases align to TRBD1. This CDR3 is 15 amino acids long. Trimming at V came to 7 bases and at J to 3 bases, leaving 7 bases not matched to a gene. Germline-derived CDR1 and CDR2 are SGHRS and YFSETQ. The CDR3 DNA reads TGCGCCAGCGGCTCCACAGGGGTTGGGGCCAACGTCCTGACTTTC. This sequence encodes CASGSTGVGANVLTF.

The chain employs TRBV7-8 and TRBJ1-3; weak D call: TRBD1 (6 bases). V was clipped by 5 bases and J by 2 bases, with 16 bases between them. The CDR3 consists of 16 residues. Germline CDR1 SGHVS, CDR2 FQNEAQ. DNA for the CDR3: TGTGCCAGCAGCCGCGAGGGGGGGGGAACTGGAAACACCATATATTTT. As protein: CASSREGGGTGNTIYF.

A single count supports this clone. The genes are TRBV14 and TRBJ1-4; a possible D gene is TRBD1 (5 bases). The V and J ends lost 0 bases and 4 bases respectively, with 15 bases between them. The CDR3 contains 17 residues. From germline, CDR1 is SGHDN and CDR2 FVKESK. CDR3 amino acids: CASSQDVYEGDNEKLFF. The DNA of the CDR3 is TGTGCCAGCAGCCAAGATGTTTACGAAGGGGATAATGAAAAACTGTTTTTT.

This clone was observed once. V is TRBV28 and J is TRBJ1-1, with 10 positions matching TRBD1. The V gene end was trimmed by 5 bases and the J gene end by 0 bases; junction bases not matched to a gene: 12. Germline CDR1 is MDHEN and CDR2 is SYDVKM. This CDR3 contains 18 residues. CDR3 sequence (DNA): TGTGCCAGCAGTGGAACGCGGGACAGGGGCCTCATGAACACTGAAGCTTTCTTT. Its protein product is CASSGTRDRGLMNTEAFF. The full variable domain, completed using reference TRBV28 and TRBJ1-1, is DVKVTQSSRYLVKRTGEKVFLECVQDMDHENMFWYRQDPGLGLRLIYFSYDVKMKEKGDIPEGYSVSREKKERFSLILESASTNQTSMYLCASSGTRDRGLMNTEAFFGQGTRLTVV.

This chain links TRBV5-5 with TRBJ1-5, with D tentatively TRBD1 (5 bases). The V gene lost 4 bases and the J gene lost 0 bases, with 11 bases spanning the gap. From germline, CDR1 is SGHKS and CDR2 YYEKEE (reference sequence). The CDR3 totals 15 residues. This CDR3 is CASSTTEYSNQPQHF. DNA of the CDR3: TGTGCCAGCAGCACGACAGAATATAGCAATCAGCCCCAGCATTTT.

As DNA, the CDR3 is TGCACCGTAACCCGGTCTGCGGTCTGGAATGAGCAGTTCTTC. Amino acids: CTVTRSAVWNEQFF. The chain links TRBV29-1 to TRBJ2-1; no definite D call. The CDR3 runs to 14 residues. Per the germline V gene, CDR1 is SQVTM and CDR2 is ANQGSEA.

This clone was seen a few times. V gene TRBV5-6 combines with J gene TRBJ1-5; 10 nucleotides align to TRBD1. J was trimmed by 5 bases and V by 3 bases; bases with no gene match: 11. The CDR3 runs 17 residues. Germline loops: CDR1 SGHDT, CDR2 YYEEEE. The CDR3 nucleotides are TGTGCCAGCAGCTACGCTCCTGGGACAGGGGTCGATCAGCCCCAGCATTTT. It yields the protein CASSYAPGTGVDQPQHF.

The gene calls are TRBV7-9 and TRBJ1-1; possible D gene TRBD1, 6 bases. V was cut by 3 bases and J by 0 bases, with 8 bases left in between. The CDR3 sequence is 14 residues long. The germline CDR1 and CDR2 sequences are SEHNR and FQNEAQ (reference sequence). The CDR3 is CASSFDRLNTEAFF. The CDR3 DNA reads as TGTGCCAGCAGCTTTGACAGGCTGAACACTGAAGCTTTCTTT.

The chain uses TRBV20-1 and TRBJ1-6; D not certain. Looked up from germline, CDR1 is DFQATT and CDR2 is SNEGSKA (reference sequence). CDR3 length: 11 residues. Trimming left V 1 base short and J 10 bases short, with 5 bases between. The DNA for the CDR3 is TGCAGTGCTAGAGTCGGGTCACCCCTCCACTTT. Its translation is CSARVGSPLHF.

The V and J genes are TRBV2 and TRBJ1-2, with D hard to call. The germline V and J ends were trimmed by 3 bases and 1 base, with 6 bases remaining between them. Germline V gives CDR1 SNHLY, CDR2 FYNNEI. The CDR3 length is 13 residues. CDR3 DNA sequence: TGTGCCAGCAGTGAGCGGAGTAACTATGGCTACACCTTC. It codes for CASSERSNYGYTF.

The chain uses TRBV5-8 and TRBJ1-5, with 7 nucleotides matching TRBD1. V lost 6 bases, J lost 4 bases, and 7 bases stayed unmatched. CDR1 and CDR2 (germline): SGHTS, YDEGEE. The CDR3 loop spans 14 amino acids. This chain's CDR3 is CASNPPDRNQPQHF. Here the CDR3 DNA reads TGTGCCAGCAATCCCCCGGACAGGAATCAGCCCCAGCATTTT.

This chain's CDR3 is CATSRDHQAGEKLFF. The CDR3 DNA follows: TGTGCCACCAGCAGAGATCATCAAGCAGGGGAAAAACTGTTTTTT. The rearrangement links TRBV15 to TRBJ1-4; a possible D gene is TRBD1 (5 bases). The V end lost 0 bases, the J end lost 8 bases, and 13 bases lay between the germline ends. The CDR3 spans 15 residues. CDR1 is LNHNV and CDR2 is YYDKDF in the germline V gene (reference sequence).

This chain joins TRBV19 and TRBJ1-5; D call uncertain. The V end lost 5 bases, the J end lost 0 bases, and 5 bases lay between the germline ends. The CDR3 covers 13 residues. The germline CDR1 and CDR2 sequences are LNHDA and SQIVND (reference sequence). CDR3 coding DNA: TGTGCCAGTAGTCGGGTTAGCAATCAGCCCCAGCATTTT. Protein: CASSRVSNQPQHF.

This sequence joins TRBV18 and TRBJ1-4; 8 bases fit TRBD1. The CDR3 contains 16 residues. The germline CDR1 and CDR2 sequences are KGHSH and LQKENI. V trimming: 2 bases; J trimming: 2 bases; junction bases outside the gene matches: 4. The CDR3 DNA reads TGTGCCAGCTCACCAGACAGGGACAGGACTAATGAAAAACTGTTTTTT. It encodes CASSPDRDRTNEKLFF.

V and J are TRBV2 and TRBJ2-3; D might be TRBD2 (5 bases). Deletions cut 4 bases from V and 2 bases from J, with 13 bases between. This CDR3 contains 15 residues. CDR1 and CDR2 (germline): SNHLY, FYNNEI. This chain's CDR3 is CASSVAVAHTDTQYF. The CDR3 coding sequence is TGTGCCAGCAGTGTAGCAGTAGCGCACACAGATACGCAGTATTTT.